A single sample is the source of the 25 T cell receptor beta chains below, sequenced in a study of blood T cell repertoires in COVID-19. TCRdb keeps only in-frame clones here, not all; method: immunoSEQ multiplex PCR. This sample carries fewer than 400,000 clones, around 92% of them seen once, and the ten largest clones take about 1.7%. Sequenced: PBMCs or T cells enriched from blood (not recorded which). The receptors originated from a woman in her thirties who had recovered from COVID-19.

The chain links TRBV6-5 to TRBJ1-6; D may be TRBD1 (5 bases). Germline CDR1 MNHEY, CDR2 SVGAGI. This CDR3 is built from 13 residues. V gave up 6 bases and J gave up 10 bases, with 13 bases separating them. The CDR3 spells CASRGGIRSPLHF. The CDR3 bases are TGTGCCAGCAGGGGGGGAATAAGGTCACCCCTCCACTTT.

This chain joins TRBV19 and TRBJ1-3; 10 bases align to TRBD1. This CDR3 has 16 amino acids. Germline-derived CDR1 and CDR2 are LNHDA and SQIVND (reference sequence). V lost 7 bases to trimming and J lost 2 bases; unmatched junction nucleotides: 8. CDR3 region: CASKEDRGTTGNTIYF. In nucleotides, the CDR3 is TGTGCCAGTAAAGAGGACAGGGGGACTACTGGAAACACCATATATTTT.

This chain uses TRBV10-3 with TRBJ1-3; no firm D call. V dropped 3 bases and J dropped 1 base, with 7 bases sitting between them. Per the germline V gene, CDR1 is ENHRY and CDR2 is SYGVKD. The CDR3 length is 14 residues. The CDR3 loop is CAISEAGSGNTIYF. The CDR3, as DNA: TGTGCCATCAGTGAAGCAGGATCTGGAAACACCATATATTTT.

The V gene is TRBV28, the J gene TRBJ2-1; perhaps TRBD1 as D (5 bases). This CDR3 region has 14 residues. CDR1 is MDHEN, CDR2 SYDVKM, per germline. V was trimmed by 7 bases and J by 2 bases, leaving 12 bases between them. CDR3 loop: CASIGENTYNEQFF. CDR3 DNA sequence: TGTGCCAGCATAGGGGAAAATACCTACAATGAGCAGTTCTTC.

The genes are TRBV5-4 and TRBJ2-5; D gene ambiguous. CDR3 length: 15 amino acids. Trimming removed 7 bases at V and 4 bases at J, with 20 bases between. Germline-derived CDR1 and CDR2 are SGHNT and YYREEE (reference sequence). The CDR3 here is CASLDVGAGLETQYF. The CDR3 region has the DNA TGTGCCAGCCTCGACGTTGGCGCTGGGCTAGAGACCCAGTACTTC.

The chain has TRBV11-2 and TRBJ2-7; 11 positions agree with TRBD2. The germline gives CDR1 SGHAT, CDR2 FQNNGV. V shed 1 base and J 6 bases; nucleotides not matched to a gene: 11. CDR3 length: 17 amino acids. CDR3 DNA: TGTGCCAGCAGCTTAGCTCCTAGCGGGAGGATCGGTAGCGAGCAGTACTTC. Its translation: CASSLAPSGRIGSEQYF.

The chain employs TRBV6-2 or TRBV6-3 and TRBJ2-3, with TRBD2 as a possible D gene (6 bases). CDR1 MNHEY and CDR2 SVGEGT come from the germline V gene. The CDR3 has 16 amino acids. With 0 bases removed from V and 6 bases from J, the gap between germline ends came to 16 bases. As DNA, the CDR3 is TGTGCCAGCAGTTACTCCGGGGGAGAGTGGATGGATACGCAGTATTTT. Encoded protein: CASSYSGGEWMDTQYF.

This clone was seen a few times. The chain links TRBV4-1 to TRBJ1-4; 7 bases fit TRBD1. The V segment lost 1 base and the J segment 7 bases; nucleotides outside the gene matches: 12. In germline, CDR1 is MGHRA, CDR2 YSYEKL. The CDR3 extends over 17 amino acids. CDR3 loop: CASSQARRGPEGEKLFF. In DNA, the CDR3 is TGCGCCAGCAGCCAAGCGCGGAGGGGGCCGGAGGGTGAAAAACTGTTTTTT.

The J gene is TRBJ1-4, the V gene TRBV5-6; possible D gene TRBD1, 5 bases. Trimming left V 4 bases short and J 14 bases short, with 15 bases between. There are 12 residues in the CDR3. Germline-derived CDR1 and CDR2 are SGHDT and YYEEEE. The CDR3 DNA reads TGTGCCAGCAGCCCCGTCGGGGGGGATCTGTTTTTT. The encoded protein is CASSPVGGDLFF.

The chain has TRBV27 and TRBJ1-1; 7 bases match TRBD1. Germline CDR1 is MNHEY and CDR2 is SMNVEV (reference sequence). V gave up 5 bases and J gave up 5 bases; unmatched junction bases: 5. The CDR3 runs to 13 residues. CDR3 sequence (DNA): TGTGCCAGCAGTCTAACAGGGGAAACTGAAGCTTTCTTT. Translated, it gives CASSLTGETEAFF.

This rearrangement joins TRBV5-1 to TRBJ1-3; D call uncertain. V dropped 4 bases and J dropped 1 base, with 6 bases sitting between them. The CDR3 totals 13 residues. Germline V CDR1 and CDR2: SGHRS, YFSETQ. CDR3 DNA sequence: TGCGCCAGCAGCGAGGGTTCTGGAAACACCATATATTTT. Amino acid sequence: CASSEGSGNTIYF. The full variable domain, with the rest looked up from reference TRBV5-1 and TRBJ1-3, is KAGVTQTPRYLIKTRGQQVTLSCSPISGHRSVSWYQQTPGQGLQFLFEYFSETQRNKGNFPGRFSGRQFSNSRSEMNVSTLELGDSALYLCASSEGSGNTIYFGEGSWLTVV.

This rearrangement joins TRBV5-1 to TRBJ1-1; 7 bases line up with TRBD1. V lost 0 bases to trimming and J lost 3 bases; unmatched junction nucleotides: 2. Germline CDR1 SGHRS, CDR2 YFSETQ. This CDR3 region has 14 residues. CDR3 coding DNA: TGCGCCAGCAGCTTGGGACAGGGTTACACTGAAGCTTTCTTT. It specifies CASSLGQGYTEAFF.

The chain employs TRBV5-1 and TRBJ2-3, with D uncertain. The CDR3 loop spans 14 amino acids. The V end was cut by 6 bases, the J end by 0 bases, with 11 bases between. Germline V gene sequence: CDR1 SGHRS, CDR2 YFSETQ. The CDR3 spells CASNYGASTDTQYF. The CDR3 region has the DNA TGCGCCAGCAATTATGGAGCAAGCACAGATACGCAGTATTTT. The complete variable domain, with remaining parts taken from reference TRBV5-1 and TRBJ2-3, reads KAGVTQTPRYLIKTRGQQVTLSCSPISGHRSVSWYQQTPGQGLQFLFEYFSETQRNKGNFPGRFSGRQFSNSRSEMNVSTLELGDSALYLCASNYGASTDTQYFGPGTRLTVL.

The chain has TRBV5-8 and TRBJ2-7, with 11 bases lining up with TRBD2. The V gene's germline CDR1 is SGHTS and CDR2 YDEGEE. The CDR3 spans 19 residues. The V and J ends lost 2 bases and 3 bases, in that order; junction bases with no gene match: 16. The CDR3 DNA sequence: TGTGCCAGCAGCTTTCCGGTAGGGGGGACTAGCGGTATACTCTACGAGCAGTACTTC. Residues: CASSFPVGGTSGILYEQYF.

The chain carries TRBV29-1 and TRBJ2-5; D unresolved. Germline-derived CDR1 and CDR2 are SQVTM and ANQGSEA. Trimming removed 7 bases at V and 5 bases at J, with 17 bases between. The CDR3 has 13 amino acids. CDR3 nucleotides: TGCAGCGCCCAACCGTACAGCCCGGAGACCCAGTACTTC. Translating gives CSAQPYSPETQYF.

V gene TRBV5-6 combines with J gene TRBJ2-3; 9 bases fit TRBD2. V was pared by 4 bases and J by 0 bases, with 15 bases of the junction left unmatched. The CDR3 sequence is 19 residues long. Germline CDR1 reads SGHDT; CDR2 reads YYEEEE. CDR3 DNA sequence: TGTGCCAGCAGCCCGTACACAAGCGGGAGGCGAACTAGCACAGATACGCAGTATTTT. Protein sequence: CASSPYTSGRRTSTDTQYF.

This chain uses TRBV27 with TRBJ2-7; TRBD1 aligns across 10 bases. This CDR3 contains 15 residues. V trimming: 5 bases; J trimming: 3 bases; junction bases outside the gene matches: 7. Germline lookup yields CDR1 MNHEY and CDR2 SMNVEV (reference sequence). The CDR3 reads CASSAGTGDVYEQYF. The CDR3 nucleotides read TGTGCCAGCAGTGCGGGGACAGGGGACGTCTACGAGCAGTACTTC.

The chain recombines TRBV5-5 with TRBJ1-1; tentatively, D is TRBD1 (6 bases). CDR3 length equals 14 residues. The V gene's germline CDR1 is SGHKS and CDR2 YYEKEE (reference sequence). V shed 2 bases and J shed 1 base, with 9 bases lying between them. DNA of the CDR3: TGTGCCAGCAGCTTTACAGGGAAGAACACTGAAGCTTTCTTT. Its protein is CASSFTGKNTEAFF. Based on the CDR3 plus reference TRBV5-5 and TRBJ1-1, the full variable domain is DAGVTQSPTHLIKTRGQQVTLRCSPISGHKSVSWYQQVLGQGPQFIFQYYEKEERGRGNFPDRFSARQFPNYSSELNVNALLLGDSALYLCASSFTGKNTEAFFGQGTRLTVV.

This chain connects TRBV6-5 to TRBJ1-1, with D perhaps TRBD1 (5 bases). This CDR3 region has 15 residues. V dropped 6 bases and J dropped 5 bases, with 19 bases sitting between them. The V gene's germline CDR1 is MNHEY and CDR2 SVGAGI. CDR3 sequence (DNA): TGTGCCAGCAGCCACCCCCCAGGGATTCGGACTGAAGCTTTCTTT. Translated: CASSHPPGIRTEAFF.

CDR3 sequence reads: CASSVDRVGGNTIYF. In DNA, the CDR3 is TGTGCCAGCAGCGTGGACAGGGTTGGTGGAAACACCATATATTTT. The V gene is TRBV7-9, the J gene TRBJ1-3; 8 bases are shared with TRBD1. The germline V gene encodes CDR1 SEHNR and CDR2 FQNEAQ (reference sequence). The CDR3 has 15 residues. After removal of 5 bases from V and 3 bases from J, the junction contained 6 bases not matched to a gene.

J is TRBJ2-2 and V is TRBV24-1, with a possible D match to TRBD2 (6 bases). Germline V lookup: CDR1 KGHDR, CDR2 SFDVKD. V gave up 5 bases and J gave up 4 bases, with 10 bases separating them. The CDR3 runs to 14 residues. The CDR3 sequence is CATSVTGGTGELFF. The CDR3 nucleotides read TGTGCCACCAGTGTAACCGGGGGCACCGGGGAGCTGTTTTTT.

J is TRBJ2-5 and V is TRBV7-9; possible D gene TRBD2, 5 bases. The CDR3 is 16 residues long. V was trimmed by 2 bases and J by 5 bases, leaving 18 bases between them. Germline V lookup: CDR1 SEHNR, CDR2 FQNEAQ (reference sequence). The CDR3 loop reads CASSLTPVPGGETQYF. In nucleotides, the CDR3 is TGTGCCAGCAGCTTAACCCCAGTCCCCGGAGGCGAGACCCAGTACTTC.

The rearrangement links TRBV5-6 to TRBJ2-7, with D perhaps TRBD1 (5 bases). CDR3 size: 14 residues. Germline V gene data show CDR1 as SGHDT and CDR2 as YYEEEE. Trimming took off 4 bases at V and 5 bases at J, with 16 bases between the two ends. The DNA of the CDR3 is TGTGCCAGCAGCCCTTTCGCAGGGAACCACGAGCAGTACTTC. Encoded protein: CASSPFAGNHEQYF.

The V and J genes are TRBV24-1 and TRBJ2-2; possible D gene TRBD1, 5 bases. The V gene's germline CDR1 is KGHDR and CDR2 SFDVKD. The CDR3 is made up of 14 amino acids. V gave up 4 bases and J gave up 4 bases, with 9 bases separating them. CDR3 bases: TGTGCCACCAGTGACAGGGCAACCACCGGGGAGCTGTTTTTT. It codes for CATSDRATTGELFF.

The rearrangement joins TRBV4-1 to TRBJ2-1; D may be TRBD2 (5 bases). The length of the CDR3 is 17 residues. From germline, CDR1 is MGHRA and CDR2 YSYEKL. V lost 0 bases and J lost 1, with 13 bases in between. CDR3 region: CASSQEPPRVSYNEQFF. DNA of the CDR3: TGCGCCAGCAGCCAAGAACCCCCGAGGGTATCCTACAATGAGCAGTTCTTC.